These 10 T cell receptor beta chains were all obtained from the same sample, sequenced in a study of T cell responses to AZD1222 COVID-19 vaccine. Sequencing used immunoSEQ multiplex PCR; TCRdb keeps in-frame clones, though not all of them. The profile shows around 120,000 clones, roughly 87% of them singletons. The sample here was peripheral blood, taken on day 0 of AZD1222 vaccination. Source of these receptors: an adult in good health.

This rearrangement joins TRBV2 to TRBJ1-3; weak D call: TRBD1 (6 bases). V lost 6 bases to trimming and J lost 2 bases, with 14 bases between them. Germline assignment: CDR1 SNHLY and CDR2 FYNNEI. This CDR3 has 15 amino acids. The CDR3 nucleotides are TGTGCCAGCAGAGCCACAGGGTTTACTGGAAACACCATATATTTT. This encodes CASRATGFTGNTIYF.

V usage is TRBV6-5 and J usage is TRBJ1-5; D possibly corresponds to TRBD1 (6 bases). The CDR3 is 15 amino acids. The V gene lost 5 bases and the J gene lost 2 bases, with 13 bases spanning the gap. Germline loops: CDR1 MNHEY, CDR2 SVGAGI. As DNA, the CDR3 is TGTGCCAGCAGTCTGGGGGAGGGGGGCAATCAGCCCCAGCATTTT. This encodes CASSLGEGGNQPQHF.

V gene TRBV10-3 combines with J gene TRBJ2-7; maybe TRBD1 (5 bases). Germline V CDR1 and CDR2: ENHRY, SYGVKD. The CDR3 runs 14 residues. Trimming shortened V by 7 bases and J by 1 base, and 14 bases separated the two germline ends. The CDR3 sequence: CAITESGASYEQYF. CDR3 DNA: TGTGCCATCACCGAATCTGGGGCTTCCTACGAGCAGTACTTC.

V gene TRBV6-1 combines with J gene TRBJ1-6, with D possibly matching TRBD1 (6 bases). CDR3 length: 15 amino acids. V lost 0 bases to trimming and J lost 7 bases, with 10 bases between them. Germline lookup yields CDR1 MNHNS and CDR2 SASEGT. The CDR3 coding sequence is TGTGCCAGCAGTGAAGCGCCGCAGGGGAATTCACCCCTCCACTTT. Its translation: CASSEAPQGNSPLHF.

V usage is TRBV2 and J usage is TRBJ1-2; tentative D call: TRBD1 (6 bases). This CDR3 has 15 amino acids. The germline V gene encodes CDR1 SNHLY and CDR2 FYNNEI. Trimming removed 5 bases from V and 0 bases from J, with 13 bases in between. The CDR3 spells CASSPDGQPNYGYTF. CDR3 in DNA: TGTGCCAGCAGTCCTGACGGACAGCCTAACTATGGCTACACCTTC. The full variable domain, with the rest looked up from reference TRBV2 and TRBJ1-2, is EPEVTQTPSHQVTQMGQEVILRCVPISNHLYFYWYRQILGQKVEFLVSFYNNEISEKSEIFDDQFSVERPDGSNFTLKIRSTKLEDSAMYFCASSPDGQPNYGYTFGSGTRLTVV.

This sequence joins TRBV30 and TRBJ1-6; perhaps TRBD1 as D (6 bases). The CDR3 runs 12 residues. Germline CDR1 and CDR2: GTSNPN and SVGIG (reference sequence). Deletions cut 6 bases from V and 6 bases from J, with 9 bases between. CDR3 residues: CACVRGNSPLHF. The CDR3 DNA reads TGTGCCTGCGTCAGGGGTAATTCACCCCTCCACTTT.

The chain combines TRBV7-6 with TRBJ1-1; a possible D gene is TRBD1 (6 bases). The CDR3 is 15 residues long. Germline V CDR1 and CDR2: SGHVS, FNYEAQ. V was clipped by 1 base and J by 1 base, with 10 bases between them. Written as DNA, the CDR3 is TGTGCCAGCAGCTTAGAGGACAGAAAGAACACTGAAGCTTTCTTT. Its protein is CASSLEDRKNTEAFF.

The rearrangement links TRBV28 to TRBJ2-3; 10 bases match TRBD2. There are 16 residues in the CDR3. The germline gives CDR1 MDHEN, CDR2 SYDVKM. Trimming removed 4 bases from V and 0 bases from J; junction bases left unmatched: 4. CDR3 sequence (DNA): TGTGCCAGCAGTTCACTAGCGGGGACTAGCACAGATACGCAGTATTTT. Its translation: CASSSLAGTSTDTQYF.

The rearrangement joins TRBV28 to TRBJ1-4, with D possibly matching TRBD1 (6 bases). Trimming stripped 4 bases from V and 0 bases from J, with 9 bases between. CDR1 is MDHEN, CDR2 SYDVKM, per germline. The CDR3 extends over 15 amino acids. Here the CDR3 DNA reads TGTGCCAGCAGTTCTGGACAGACAACTAATGAAAAACTGTTTTTT. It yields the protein CASSSGQTTNEKLFF.

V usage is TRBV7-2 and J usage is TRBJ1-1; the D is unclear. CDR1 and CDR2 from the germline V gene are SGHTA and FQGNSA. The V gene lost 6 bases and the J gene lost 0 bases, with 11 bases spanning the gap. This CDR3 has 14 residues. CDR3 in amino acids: CASSPPPVNTEAFF. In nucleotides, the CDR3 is TGTGCCAGCAGTCCTCCACCTGTGAACACTGAAGCTTTCTTT.